The clone carrying this TCR beta chain showed up many times. What it recognizes is unknown. There are 14 residues in the CDR3. Germline CDR1 is ENHRY and CDR2 is SYGVKD. V was pared by 2 bases and J by 1 base, with 9 bases between. This specimen comes from a study of radiotherapy plus CTLA-4 blockade in lung cancer. The overall study: Of all patients, more than 15% responded objectively and 31% showed disease control.

Only in-frame clones appear in the TCRdb table, and some are missing; sequencing was by immunoSEQ multiplex PCR. The sample yields tens of thousands of clones, 55% to 75% seen once. Study-level points and caveats: Clones of tumor-derived TCRs expanded in blood after radiotherapy plus ipilimumab.

Chemo-refractory metastatic non-small-cell lung cancer patients underwent focal radiation alongside CTLA-4 blockade with ipilimumab. The sequences come from peripheral blood, collected from a patient treated with radiotherapy plus ipilimumab. The clonotype was recovered from a human donor with non-small cell lung cancer that progressed on radiotherapy plus ipilimumab. The chain recombines TRBV10-3 with TRBJ2-7; D possibly corresponds to TRBD1 (6 bases). In DNA form, the CDR3 reads TGTGCCATCAGTGAGGACAGGTTATCCTACGAGCAGTACTTC. The encoded protein is CAISEDRLSYEQYF.